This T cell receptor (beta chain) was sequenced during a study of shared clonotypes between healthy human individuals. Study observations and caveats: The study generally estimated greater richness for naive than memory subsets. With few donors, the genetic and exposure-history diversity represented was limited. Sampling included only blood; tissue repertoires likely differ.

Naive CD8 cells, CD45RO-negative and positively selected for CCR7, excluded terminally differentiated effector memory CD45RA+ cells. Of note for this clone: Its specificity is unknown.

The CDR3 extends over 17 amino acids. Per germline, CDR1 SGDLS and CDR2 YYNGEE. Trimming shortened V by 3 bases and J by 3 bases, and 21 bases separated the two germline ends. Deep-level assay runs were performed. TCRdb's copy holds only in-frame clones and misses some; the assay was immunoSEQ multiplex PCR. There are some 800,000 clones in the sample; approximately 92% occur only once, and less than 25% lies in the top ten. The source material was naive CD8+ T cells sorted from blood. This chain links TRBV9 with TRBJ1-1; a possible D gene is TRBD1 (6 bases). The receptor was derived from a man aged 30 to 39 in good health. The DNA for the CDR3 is TGTGCCAGCAGCGAGCTCATTATGGGGGGCGCGGACACTGAAGCTTTCTTT. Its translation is CASSELIMGGADTEAFF.